This TCR beta chain was captured in a study of shared clonotypes between healthy human individuals. The overall study: Per donor, CD8 memory used one plate, CD8 naive used two, CD4 memory used three and CD4 naive used three. General observations from the study: A few donors showed sharing of around 5.3% of naive CD4 clonotypes. Sequencing depth was expected to influence donor clonotype sharing.

Only one count was recorded for this clone. Its antigen is undetermined. CD4+ cells yielded CD45RA+ naive and CD45RA-negative memory subsets. Repertoires were generated with immunoSEQ multiplex PCR, while TCRdb's copy carries only in-frame clones and drops some. The data contain around 2.3 million clones, nearly 97% of them singletons. The receptor was isolated from a man aged 18 to 29 in good health. The sequenced sample consisted of naive CD4+ T cells sorted from blood. Subset defined: CD45RA+ positively selected.

Here the CDR3 reads CASSDGLAGAKNIQYF. CDR3 coding DNA: TGCGCCAGCAGTGATGGACTAGCCGGGGCCAAAAACATTCAGTACTTC. V gene TRBV10-2 combines with J gene TRBJ2-4; 8 nucleotides match TRBD2. This CDR3 is built from 16 residues. J gave up 1 base and V 3 bases, and 5 bases lay outside the gene matches. CDR1 is WSHSY, CDR2 SAAADI, per germline.